The text below deals with one T cell receptor (beta chain). The data were obtained in a study of blood T cell repertoires in COVID-19. Looking at the study overall: Spain, Italy and the United States supplied samples that represented acute and convalescent COVID-19. T cells, B-cell-depleted T cells, or PBMCs supplied cDNA or gDNA.

Original processing methods: Reference gene primer amplification in the assay estimated nucleated cell counts. Using immunoSEQ multiplex PCR, the repertoire was profiled, and TCRdb retains in-frame clones only, with some absent. D and trimming come from the DNA, and the V and J calls and clone size come from that table. Among a few hundred thousand clones listed, 85% were seen once. Sequenced material: peripheral blood. This TCR came from a woman under 30 with acute or convalescent COVID-19.

Here the CDR3 DNA reads TGTGCCAGCGGTAGAGGAGGCGGAAGCGTTTTCTTT. It translates to CASGRGGGSVFF. V gene TRBV28 combines with J gene TRBJ1-1; no firm D call. The V end was cut by 8 bases, the J end by 13 bases, with 20 bases between. Germline-derived CDR1 and CDR2 are MDHEN and SYDVKM. The CDR3 has 12 amino acids.